A single T cell receptor beta chain is shown here with its context. Its specificity is not known. The source of the sample is a study of lymphopenia after photon versus proton radiotherapy. Study-level findings and limits: Photon-treated patients lost naive T cells and TCR diversity; proton-treated stayed stable.

Sequenced by immunoSEQ multiplex PCR; TCRdb stores in-frame clones only, minus some. The sample includes 50,000 to 65,000 clones, around 90% of them seen just once. Germline V gene lookup returns CDR1 MNHNY and CDR2 SVGAGI (reference sequence). V shed 2 bases and J shed 1 base, with 9 bases lying between them. This CDR3 contains 14 residues. This sequence originates from a man aged 80 or over with esophageal cancer. The chain uses TRBV6-6 and TRBJ2-7; D unresolved. The sequencing here drew on peripheral blood, taken from a patient treated with proton-based radiotherapy. Written as DNA, the CDR3 is TGTGCCAGCAGTTACGTGGGCGGATCCTACGAGCAGTACTTC. Amino acids: CASSYVGGSYEQYF.